Sequencing of this T cell receptor beta chain was carried out in a study of T cell responses to AZD1222 COVID-19 vaccine. Turning to the study itself: Investigators merged groups given second doses at roughly 4 or roughly 12 weeks. Study-wide results and caveats: The study found Spike-specific TCR breadth and depth rose after two AZD1222 doses. In a largely white British group with more females than males, clonal diversity was possibly underestimated. Nearly half of spike-specific TCRs reportedly target variant regions that are unmutated in the B.1.351 and B.1.1.7 variants.

About this clone: Its antigen is currently unknown.

V lost 5 bases, J lost 0 bases, and 7 bases lay in between. The CDR3 length is 13 residues. The germline V gene encodes CDR1 SGHAT and CDR2 FQNNGV. Sequenced by immunoSEQ multiplex PCR; TCRdb stores in-frame clones only, minus some. The data contain about 140,000 clones, 80% to 95% of them singletons. This TCR derives from an adult in good health. Sequenced material: peripheral blood, taken on day 0 of AZD1222 vaccination. V is TRBV11-2 and J is TRBJ2-5; D unresolved. The CDR3 sequence: CASSPGHQETQYF. The CDR3 DNA reads TGTGCCAGCAGCCCCGGACACCAAGAGACCCAGTACTTC.